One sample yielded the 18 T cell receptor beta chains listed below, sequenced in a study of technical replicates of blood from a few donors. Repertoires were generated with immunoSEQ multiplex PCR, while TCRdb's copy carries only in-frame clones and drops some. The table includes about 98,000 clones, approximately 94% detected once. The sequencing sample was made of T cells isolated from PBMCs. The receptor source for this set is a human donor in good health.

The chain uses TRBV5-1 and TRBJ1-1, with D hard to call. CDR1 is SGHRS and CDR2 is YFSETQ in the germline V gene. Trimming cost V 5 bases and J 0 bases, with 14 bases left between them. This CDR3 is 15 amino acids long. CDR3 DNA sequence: TGCGCCAGCAGTTCATCTCCCAGATTGAACACTGAAGCTTTCTTT. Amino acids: CASSSSPRLNTEAFF.

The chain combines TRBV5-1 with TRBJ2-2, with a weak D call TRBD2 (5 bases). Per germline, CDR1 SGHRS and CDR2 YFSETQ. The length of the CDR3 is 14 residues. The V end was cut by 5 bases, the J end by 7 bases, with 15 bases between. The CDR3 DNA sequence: TGCGCCAGCAGTCCCGATCTAGCTGTCGGGGAGCTGTTTTTT. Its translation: CASSPDLAVGELFF.

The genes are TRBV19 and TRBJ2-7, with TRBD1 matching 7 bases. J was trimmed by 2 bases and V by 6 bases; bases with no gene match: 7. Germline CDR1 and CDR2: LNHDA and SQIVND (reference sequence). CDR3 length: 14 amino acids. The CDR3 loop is CASSGTDLAYEQYF. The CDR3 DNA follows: TGTGCCAGTAGCGGGACAGACCTAGCCTACGAGCAGTACTTC.

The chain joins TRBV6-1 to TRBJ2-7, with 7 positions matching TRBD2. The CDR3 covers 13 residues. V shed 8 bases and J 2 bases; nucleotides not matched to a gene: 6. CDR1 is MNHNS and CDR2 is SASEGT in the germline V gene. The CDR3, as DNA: TGTGCCAGCTCACTAGCGCTCACCTACGAGCAGTACTTC. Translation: CASSLALTYEQYF.

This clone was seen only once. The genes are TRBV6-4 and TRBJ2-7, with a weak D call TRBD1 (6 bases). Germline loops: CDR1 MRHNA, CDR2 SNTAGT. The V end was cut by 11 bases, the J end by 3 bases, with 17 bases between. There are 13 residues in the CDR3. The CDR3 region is CAFAAGARYEQYF. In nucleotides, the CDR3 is TGTGCCTTCGCGGCAGGGGCCCGCTACGAGCAGTACTTC.

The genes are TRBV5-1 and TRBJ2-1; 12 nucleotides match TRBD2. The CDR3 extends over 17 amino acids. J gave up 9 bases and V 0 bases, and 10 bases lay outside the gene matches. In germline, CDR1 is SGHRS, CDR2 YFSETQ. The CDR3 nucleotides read TGCGCCAGCAGCTTGGGAGGGCTAGCGGGGGGGCGAGGTGAGCAGTTCTTC. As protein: CASSLGGLAGGRGEQFF.

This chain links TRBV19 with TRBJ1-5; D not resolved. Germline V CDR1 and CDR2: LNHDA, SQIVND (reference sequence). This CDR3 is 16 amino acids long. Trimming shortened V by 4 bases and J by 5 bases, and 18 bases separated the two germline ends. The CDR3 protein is CASSKLEGSWDQPQHF. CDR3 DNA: TGTGCCAGTAGTAAGTTGGAGGGTTCATGGGATCAGCCCCAGCATTTT. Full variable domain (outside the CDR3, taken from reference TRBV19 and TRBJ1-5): DGGITQSPKYLFRKEGQNVTLSCEQNLNHDAMYWYRQDPGQGLRLIYYSQIVNDFQKGDIAEGYSVSREKKESFPLTVTSAQKNPTAFYLCASSKLEGSWDQPQHFGDGTRLSIL.

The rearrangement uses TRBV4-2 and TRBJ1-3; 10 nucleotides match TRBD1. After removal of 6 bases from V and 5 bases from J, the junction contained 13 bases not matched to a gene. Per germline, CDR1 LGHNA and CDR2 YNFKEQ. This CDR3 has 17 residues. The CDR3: CASRNRDRGFQRNTIYF. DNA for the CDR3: TGTGCCAGCAGGAACCGGGACAGGGGATTTCAAAGAAACACCATATATTTT.

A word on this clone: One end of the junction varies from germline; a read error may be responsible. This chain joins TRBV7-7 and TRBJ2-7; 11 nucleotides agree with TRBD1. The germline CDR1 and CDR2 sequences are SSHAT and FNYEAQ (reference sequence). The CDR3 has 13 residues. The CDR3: CASSPGTGGEQYF. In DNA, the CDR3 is TGTGCTAGCAGCCCCGGGACAGGGGGCGAGCAGTACTTC.

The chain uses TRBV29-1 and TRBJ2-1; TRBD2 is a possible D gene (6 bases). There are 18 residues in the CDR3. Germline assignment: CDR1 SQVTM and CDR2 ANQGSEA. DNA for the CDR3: TGCGCCAGCGTTGAAGGAGGGAGTAGTTTTTTTATTTACAATGAGCAGTTCTTC. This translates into CASVEGGSSFFIYNEQFF.

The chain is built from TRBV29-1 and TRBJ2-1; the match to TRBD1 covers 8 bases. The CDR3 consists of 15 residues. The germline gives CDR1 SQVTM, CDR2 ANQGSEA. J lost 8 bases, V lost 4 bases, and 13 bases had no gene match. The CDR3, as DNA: TGCAGCGTTGCCTTCCAGGGGGCGATTTACGATGAGCAGTTCTTC. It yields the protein CSVAFQGAIYDEQFF.

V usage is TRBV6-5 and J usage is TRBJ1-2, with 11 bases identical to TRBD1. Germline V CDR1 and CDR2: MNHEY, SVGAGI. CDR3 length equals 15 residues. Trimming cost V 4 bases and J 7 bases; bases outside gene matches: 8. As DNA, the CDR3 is TGTGCCAGCAGTTTCGGACAGGGGGCAAGTAGTGGCTACACCTTC. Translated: CASSFGQGASSGYTF.

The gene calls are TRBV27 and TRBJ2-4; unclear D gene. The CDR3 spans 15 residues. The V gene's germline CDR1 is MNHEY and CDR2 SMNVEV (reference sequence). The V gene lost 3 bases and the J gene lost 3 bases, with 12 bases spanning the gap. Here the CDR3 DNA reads TGTGCCAGCAGTTTGAATTTTAGTGGCAAAAACATTCAGTACTTC. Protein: CASSLNFSGKNIQYF.

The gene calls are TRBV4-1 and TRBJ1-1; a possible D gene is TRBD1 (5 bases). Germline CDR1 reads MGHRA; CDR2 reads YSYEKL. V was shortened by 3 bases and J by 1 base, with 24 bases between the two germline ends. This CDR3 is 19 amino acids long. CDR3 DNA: TGCGCCAGCAGCCACCTGGTCGGGGGTTTATCTGGTAGGAACACTGAAGCTTTCTTT. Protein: CASSHLVGGLSGRNTEAFF.

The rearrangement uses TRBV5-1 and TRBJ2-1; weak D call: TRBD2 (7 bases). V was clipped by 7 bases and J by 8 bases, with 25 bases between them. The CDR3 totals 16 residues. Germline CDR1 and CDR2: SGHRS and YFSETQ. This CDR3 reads CASGGAGTLKRDEQFF. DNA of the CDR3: TGCGCCAGCGGGGGGGCGGGGACTTTAAAGAGGGATGAGCAGTTCTTC.

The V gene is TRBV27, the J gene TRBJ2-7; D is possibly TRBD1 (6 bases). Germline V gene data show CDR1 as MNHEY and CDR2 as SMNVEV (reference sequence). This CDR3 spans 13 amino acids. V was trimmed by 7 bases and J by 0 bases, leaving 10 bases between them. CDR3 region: CASKGTYSYEQYF. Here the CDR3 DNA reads TGTGCCAGCAAAGGGACATACTCCTACGAGCAGTACTTC.

The CDR3 sequence: CASSSGLLQYF. The CDR3 bases are TGTGCCAGCAGTTCTGGACTCCTACAGTACTTC. The gene calls are TRBV27 and TRBJ2-7, with D tentatively TRBD2 (5 bases). Between the trimmed V and J ends, which lost 4 bases and 10 bases, there was a span of 11 bases. This CDR3 is built from 11 residues. Germline values: CDR1 MNHEY, CDR2 SMNVEV (reference sequence).

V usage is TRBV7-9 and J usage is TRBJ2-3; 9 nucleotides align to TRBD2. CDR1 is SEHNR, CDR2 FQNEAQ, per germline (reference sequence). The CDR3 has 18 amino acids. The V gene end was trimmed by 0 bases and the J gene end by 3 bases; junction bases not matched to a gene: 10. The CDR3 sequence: CASSLARGAGGVTDTQYF. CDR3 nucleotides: TGTGCCAGCAGCTTAGCGAGAGGAGCGGGGGGTGTTACAGATACGCAGTATTTT.